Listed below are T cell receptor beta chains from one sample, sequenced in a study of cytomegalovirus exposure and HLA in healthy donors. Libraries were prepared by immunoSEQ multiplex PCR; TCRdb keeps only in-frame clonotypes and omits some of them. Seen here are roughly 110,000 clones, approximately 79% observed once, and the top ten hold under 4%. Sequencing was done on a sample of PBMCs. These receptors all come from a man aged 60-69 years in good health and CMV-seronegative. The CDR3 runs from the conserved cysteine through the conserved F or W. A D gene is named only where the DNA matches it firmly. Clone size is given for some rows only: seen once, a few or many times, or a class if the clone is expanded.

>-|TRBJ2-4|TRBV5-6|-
TGTGCCAGCAGCTTTGGGGGGATCGGAAACATTCAGTACTTC
CASSFGGIGNIQYF
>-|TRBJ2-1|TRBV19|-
TGTGCCAGTAGTATCATGGCTAGCCCATACAATGAGCAGTTCTTC
CASSIMASPYNEQFF
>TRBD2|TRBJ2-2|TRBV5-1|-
TGCGCCAGCAGCCGGACTAGCGGGGGGGCAGATACCTGGGAGCTGTTTTTT
CASSRTSGGADTWELFF
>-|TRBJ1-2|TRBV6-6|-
TGTGCCAGCAGTTACGAAGGGGGGGGTAGCTATGGCTACACCTTC
CASSYEGGGSYGYTF
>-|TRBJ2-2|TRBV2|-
TGTGCCAGCAACAGGGATGCCGGGGAGCTGTTTTTT
CASNRDAGELFF
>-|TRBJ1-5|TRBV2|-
TGTGCCAGCCGGGCGGGGATTCCTGGCAATCAGCCCCAGCATTTT
CASRAGIPGNQPQHF
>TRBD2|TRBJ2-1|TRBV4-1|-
TGCGCCAGCAGCCTAGCCGGGGAGGGAGGACCTTACAATGAGCAGTTCTTC
CASSLAGEGGPYNEQFF
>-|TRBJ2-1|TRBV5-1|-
TGCGCCAGCAGCTTGGCGGGGGGCGAAACTATTGAGCAGTTCTTC
CASSLAGGETIEQFF
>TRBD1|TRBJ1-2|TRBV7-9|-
TGTGCCAGCAGCCGGACAGGGGGACGCTATGGCTACACCTTC
CASSRTGGRYGYTF
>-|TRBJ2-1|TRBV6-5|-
TGTGCCAGCAGTTTGACTAGTTCCTCCTACAATGAGCAGTTCTTC
CASSLTSSSYNEQFF
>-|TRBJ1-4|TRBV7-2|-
TGTGCCAGCAGCTCATTGACGGCAGCAGGAGAAAAACTGTTTTTT
CASSSLTAAGEKLFF
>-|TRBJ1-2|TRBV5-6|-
TGTGCCAGCAGCGCCAGGGAATGGAACTATGGCTACACCTTC
CASSAREWNYGYTF
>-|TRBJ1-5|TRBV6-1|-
TGTGCCAGCAGTCAACCAGGGAAGCGTGGTCAGCCCCAGCATTTT
CASSQPGKRGQPQHF
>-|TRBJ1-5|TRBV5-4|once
TGTGCCAGCAGCCGAGGAGGTCAGCCCCAGCATTTT
CASSRGGQPQHF
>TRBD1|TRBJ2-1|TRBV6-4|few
TGTGCCAGCAGTCGGACAGGGGCATACAATGAGCAGTTCTTC
CASSRTGAYNEQFF
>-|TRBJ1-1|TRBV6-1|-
TGTGCCAGCAGTGATGTAGGGAGGAGGAACACTGAAGCTTTCTTT
CASSDVGRRNTEAFF
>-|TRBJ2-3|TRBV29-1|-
TGCAGCGTAAAATACACAGATACGCAGTATTTT
CSVKYTDTQYF